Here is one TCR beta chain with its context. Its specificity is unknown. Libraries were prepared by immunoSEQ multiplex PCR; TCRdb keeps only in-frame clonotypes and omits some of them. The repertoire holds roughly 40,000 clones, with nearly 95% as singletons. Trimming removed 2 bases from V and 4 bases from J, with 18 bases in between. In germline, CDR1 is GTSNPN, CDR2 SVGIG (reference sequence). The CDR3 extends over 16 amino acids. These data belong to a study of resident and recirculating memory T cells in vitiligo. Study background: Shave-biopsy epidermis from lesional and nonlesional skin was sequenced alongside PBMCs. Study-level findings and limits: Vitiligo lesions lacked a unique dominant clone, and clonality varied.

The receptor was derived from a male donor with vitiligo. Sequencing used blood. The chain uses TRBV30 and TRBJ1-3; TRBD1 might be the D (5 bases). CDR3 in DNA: TGTGCCTGGAGTCCGCTTAGGGGACTGGGAGGAAACACCATATATTTT. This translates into CAWSPLRGLGGNTIYF.